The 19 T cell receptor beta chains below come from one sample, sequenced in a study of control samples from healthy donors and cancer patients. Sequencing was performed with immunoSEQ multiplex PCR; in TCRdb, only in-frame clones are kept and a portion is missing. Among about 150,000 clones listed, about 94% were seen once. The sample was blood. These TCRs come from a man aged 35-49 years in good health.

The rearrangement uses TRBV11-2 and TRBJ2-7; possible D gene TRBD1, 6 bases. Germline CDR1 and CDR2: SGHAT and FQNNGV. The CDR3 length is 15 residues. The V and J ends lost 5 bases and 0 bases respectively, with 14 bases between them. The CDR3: CASSIGGKHSYEQYF. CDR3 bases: TGTGCCAGCAGCATAGGGGGTAAACACTCCTACGAGCAGTACTTC.

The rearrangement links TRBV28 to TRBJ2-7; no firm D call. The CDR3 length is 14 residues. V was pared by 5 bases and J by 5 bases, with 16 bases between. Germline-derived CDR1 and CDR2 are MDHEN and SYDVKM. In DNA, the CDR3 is TGTGCCAGCAGTCGGACCGCTCCTTTGGACGAGCAGTACTTC. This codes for CASSRTAPLDEQYF.

CDR3 DNA sequence: TGCGCCAGCAGCCTACAGGCGTCGTCCTACGAGCAGTACTTC. It encodes CASSLQASSYEQYF. V and J are TRBV5-1 and TRBJ2-7; a weak D match, TRBD1 (5 bases). V shed 4 bases and J shed 1 base, with 12 bases lying between them. The V gene's germline CDR1 is SGHRS and CDR2 YFSETQ. The CDR3 is 14 amino acids.

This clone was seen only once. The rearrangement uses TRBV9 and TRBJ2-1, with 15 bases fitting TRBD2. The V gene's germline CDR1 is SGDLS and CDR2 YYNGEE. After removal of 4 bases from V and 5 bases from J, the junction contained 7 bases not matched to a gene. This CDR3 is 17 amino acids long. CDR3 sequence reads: CASSSGGLAGGHNEQFF. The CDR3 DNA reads TGTGCCAGCAGCTCAGGGGGACTAGCGGGGGGTCACAATGAGCAGTTCTTC.

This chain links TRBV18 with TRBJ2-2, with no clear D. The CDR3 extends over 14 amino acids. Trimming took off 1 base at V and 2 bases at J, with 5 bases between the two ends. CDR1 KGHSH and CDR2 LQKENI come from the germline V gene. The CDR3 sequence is CASSPQGNTGELFF. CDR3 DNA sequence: TGTGCCAGCTCACCACAGGGTAACACCGGGGAGCTGTTTTTT.

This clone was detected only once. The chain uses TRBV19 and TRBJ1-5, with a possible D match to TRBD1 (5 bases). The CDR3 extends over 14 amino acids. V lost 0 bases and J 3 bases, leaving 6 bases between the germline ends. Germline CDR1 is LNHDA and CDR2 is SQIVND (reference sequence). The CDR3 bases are TGTGCCAGTAGTATAGAGGGGGTCAATCAGCCCCAGCATTTT. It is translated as CASSIEGVNQPQHF.

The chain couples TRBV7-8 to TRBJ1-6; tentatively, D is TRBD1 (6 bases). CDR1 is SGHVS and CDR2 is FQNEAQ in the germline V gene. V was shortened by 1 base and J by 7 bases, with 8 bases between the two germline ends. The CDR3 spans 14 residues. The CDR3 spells CASSLGRGNSPLHF. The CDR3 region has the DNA TGTGCCAGCAGCTTAGGCAGGGGAAATTCACCCCTCCACTTT.

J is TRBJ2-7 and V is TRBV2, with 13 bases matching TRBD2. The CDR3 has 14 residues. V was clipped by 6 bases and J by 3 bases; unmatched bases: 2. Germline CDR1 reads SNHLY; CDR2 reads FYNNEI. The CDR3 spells CASRRLAGGYEQYF. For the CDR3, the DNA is TGTGCCAGCAGGAGACTAGCGGGGGGCTACGAGCAGTACTTC. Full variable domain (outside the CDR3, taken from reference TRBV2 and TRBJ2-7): EPEVTQTPSHQVTQMGQEVILRCVPISNHLYFYWYRQILGQKVEFLVSFYNNEISEKSEIFDDQFSVERPDGSNFTLKIRSTKLEDSAMYFCASRRLAGGYEQYFGPGTRLTVT.

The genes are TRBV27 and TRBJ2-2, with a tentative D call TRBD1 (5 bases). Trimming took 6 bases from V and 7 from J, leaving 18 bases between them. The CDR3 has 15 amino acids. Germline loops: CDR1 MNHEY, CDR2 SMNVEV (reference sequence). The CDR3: CASRHLDTPHGELFF. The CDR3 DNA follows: TGTGCCAGCAGACACCTGGACACCCCTCACGGGGAGCTGTTTTTT.

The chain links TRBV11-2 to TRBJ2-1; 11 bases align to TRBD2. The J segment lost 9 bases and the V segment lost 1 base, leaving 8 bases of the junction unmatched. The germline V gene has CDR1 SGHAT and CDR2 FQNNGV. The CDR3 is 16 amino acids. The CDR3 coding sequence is TGTGCCAGCAGCTTAGTCCTAGCGGGGGGCCTGACTGAGCAGTTCTTC. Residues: CASSLVLAGGLTEQFF.

CDR3 region: CASSLGLARGTDTQYF. CDR3 coding DNA: TGTGCCAGCAGCTTAGGACTAGCTAGGGGCACAGATACGCAGTATTTT. The V call is TRBV11-2, the J call TRBJ2-3, with 7 bases fitting TRBD2. Trimming at V came to 1 base and at J to 1 base, leaving 5 bases not matched to a gene. The CDR3 has 16 residues. In germline, CDR1 is SGHAT, CDR2 FQNNGV.

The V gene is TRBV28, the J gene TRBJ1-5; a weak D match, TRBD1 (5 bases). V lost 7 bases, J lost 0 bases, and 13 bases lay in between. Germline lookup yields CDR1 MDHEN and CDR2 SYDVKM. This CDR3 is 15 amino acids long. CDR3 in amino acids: CASKQGGVSNQPQHF. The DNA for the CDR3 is TGTGCCAGCAAACAAGGAGGGGTTAGCAATCAGCCCCAGCATTTT. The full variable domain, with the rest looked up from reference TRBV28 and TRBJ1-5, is DVKVTQSSRYLVKRTGEKVFLECVQDMDHENMFWYRQDPGLGLRLIYFSYDVKMKEKGDIPEGYSVSREKKERFSLILESASTNQTSMYLCASKQGGVSNQPQHFGDGTRLSIL.

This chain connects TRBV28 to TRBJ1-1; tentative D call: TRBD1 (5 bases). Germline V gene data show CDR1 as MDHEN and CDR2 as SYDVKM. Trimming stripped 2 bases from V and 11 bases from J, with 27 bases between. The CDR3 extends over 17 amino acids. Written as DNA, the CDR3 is TGTGCCAGCAGTTTAACACGGGGCAGGCCCTGGAATTGGGGTGCTTTCTTT. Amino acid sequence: CASSLTRGRPWNWGAFF.

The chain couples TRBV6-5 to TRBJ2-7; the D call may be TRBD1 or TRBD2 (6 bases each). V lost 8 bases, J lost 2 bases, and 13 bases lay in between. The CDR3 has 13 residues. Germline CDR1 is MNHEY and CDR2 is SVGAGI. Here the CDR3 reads CASSEGETYEQYF. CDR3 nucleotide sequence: TGTGCCAGCTCGGAGGGGGAGACCTACGAGCAGTACTTC.

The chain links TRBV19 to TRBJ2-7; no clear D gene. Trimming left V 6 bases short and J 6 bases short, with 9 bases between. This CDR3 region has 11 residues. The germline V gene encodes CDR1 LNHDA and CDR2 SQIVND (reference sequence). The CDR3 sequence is CASSTLTEQYF. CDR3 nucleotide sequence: TGTGCCAGTAGCACTTTAACCGAGCAGTACTTC.

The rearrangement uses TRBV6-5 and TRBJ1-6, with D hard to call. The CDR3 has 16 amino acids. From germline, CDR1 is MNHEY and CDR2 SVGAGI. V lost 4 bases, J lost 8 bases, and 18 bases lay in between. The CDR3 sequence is CASSSPMRYRDSPLHF. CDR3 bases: TGTGCCAGCAGTTCCCCAATGAGGTACCGGGATTCACCCCTCCACTTT.

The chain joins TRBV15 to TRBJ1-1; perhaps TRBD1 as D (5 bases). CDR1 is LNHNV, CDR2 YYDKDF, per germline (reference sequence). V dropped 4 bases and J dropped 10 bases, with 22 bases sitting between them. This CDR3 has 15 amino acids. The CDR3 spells CATSTKPGPGNAAFF. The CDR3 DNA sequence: TGTGCCACCAGCACCAAACCCGGGCCAGGGAATGCAGCTTTCTTT.

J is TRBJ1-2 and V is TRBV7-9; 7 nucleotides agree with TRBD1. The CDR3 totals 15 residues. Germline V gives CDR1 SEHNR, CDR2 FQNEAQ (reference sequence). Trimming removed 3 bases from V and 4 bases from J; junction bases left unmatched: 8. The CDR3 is CASSLQAGGLYGYTF. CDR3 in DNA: TGTGCCAGCAGCTTGCAGGCAGGGGGTCTCTATGGCTACACCTTC.

DNA for the CDR3: TGTGCCAGCAGCCTTCTTGTACCGGGACAGGGTATCTCTGAAGCTTTCTTT. As protein: CASSLLVPGQGISEAFF. V is TRBV7-6 and J is TRBJ1-1, with 9 bases aligning to TRBD1. CDR3 length: 17 amino acids. Germline assignment: CDR1 SGHVS and CDR2 FNYEAQ. V shed 5 bases, J shed 6 bases, and the junction held 16 bases outside the gene matches.